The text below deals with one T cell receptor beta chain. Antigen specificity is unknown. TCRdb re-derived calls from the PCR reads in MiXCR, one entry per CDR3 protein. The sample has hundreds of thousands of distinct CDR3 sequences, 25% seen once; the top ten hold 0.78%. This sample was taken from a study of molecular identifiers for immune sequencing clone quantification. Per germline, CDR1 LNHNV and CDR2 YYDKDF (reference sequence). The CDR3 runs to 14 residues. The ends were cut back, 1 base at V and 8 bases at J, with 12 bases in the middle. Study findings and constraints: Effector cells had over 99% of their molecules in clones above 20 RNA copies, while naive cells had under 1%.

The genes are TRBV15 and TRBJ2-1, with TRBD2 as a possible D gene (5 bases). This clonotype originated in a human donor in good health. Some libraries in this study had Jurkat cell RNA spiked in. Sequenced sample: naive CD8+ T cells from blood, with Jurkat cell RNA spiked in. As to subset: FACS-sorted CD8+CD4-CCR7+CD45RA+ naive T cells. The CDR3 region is CATSRAGGLDEQFF. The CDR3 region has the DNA TGTGCCACCAGCAGAGCTGGCGGGTTAGATGAGCAGTTCTTC.